This T cell receptor beta chain was captured by sequencing in a study of CXCR3-negative and CXCR3-positive naive CD8 T cells. The study made its TRB cDNA libraries by 5' RACE, adding UMI labels. TCRdb reworked the 5' RACE reads into one entry per CDR3 protein, no DNA. This repertoire includes some 120,000 distinct CDR3 sequences. Overall study findings and caveats: Greater hydrophobicity was found in TRB CDR3s of CXCR3-positive naive cells than of CXCR3-negative naive cells. Once cells were cryopreserved, CXCR3 expression went down partly, and most assays used fresh PBMCs. Memory CD8+ cells showed much lower diversity, while both naive subsets were comparably high. CXCR3-negative and CXCR3-positive naive cells shared comparable TRBV-TRBJ usage, but memory cells did not.

The CDR3 length is 14 residues. The germline V gene encodes CDR1 SGHVS and CDR2 FQNEAQ. Comments on this clonotype: Its target is unknown.

Sample: naive CXCR3+ CD8+ T cells from blood. Subset given: CD45RO-CCR7+CD27+CD95- naive CD8+ T cells expressing CXCR3 (TNR3+). The chain joins TRBV7-8 to TRBJ2-5; the D call of TRBD1 rests on TCRdb alone, since no DNA is present to check it. The sequence came from a human donor in good health. Some clones in this sample may be carry-over from other donors' samples. CDR3 amino acids: CASSLVRQGETQYF.